A single sample is the source of the 27 T cell receptor beta chains below, sequenced in a study of CD8 T cells in ankylosing spondylitis. Study-wide results and caveats: In ankylosing spondylitis blood, a motif of seven to nine highly homologous TCR beta variants appeared characteristic.

Antigens of these TCRs are unknown. TCRdb fed the 5' RACE reads into MiXCR, producing one record per CDR3 protein. Here the sample spans fewer than 750,000 distinct CDR3 sequences, 15% to 20% being singletons. The source material was blood, either unsorted or a sorted T cell fraction (not recorded which). The receptors were sampled from a male donor with ankylosing spondylitis.

This clonotype showed up just a few times. The genes are TRBV4-2 and TRBJ1-1, with 8 bases aligning to TRBD1. CDR3 length: 15 amino acids. Germline assignment: CDR1 LGHNA and CDR2 YNFKEQ. Losses at the gene ends were 0 bases for V and 6 bases for J; bases not matched to a gene: 6. The CDR3 sequence: CASSQDRRGPSEAFF. CDR3 sequence (DNA): TGTGCCAGCAGCCAAGACCGCAGGGGGCCTTCTGAAGCTTTCTTT.

This clonotype occurred a few times. V and J are TRBV29-1 and TRBJ2-5; D is unclear. Between the trimmed V and J ends, which lost 4 bases and 1 base, there was a span of 7 bases. The CDR3 has 12 amino acids. CDR1 and CDR2 (germline): SQVTM, ANQGSEA. The CDR3 spells CSVGVFQETQYF. CDR3 DNA: TGCAGCGTTGGCGTATTCCAAGAGACCCAGTACTTC.

About this clonotype: A much larger clonotype is one base distant, so this may be a read error. The V gene is TRBV2, the J gene TRBJ2-3, with D unclear. The germline V gene encodes CDR1 SNHLY and CDR2 FYNNEI. CDR3 length equals 12 residues. Trimming left V 3 bases short and J 0 bases short, with 1 base between. CDR3 bases: TGTGCCAGCAGTGAGAGCACAGATACGCAGTATTTT. Protein sequence: CASSESTDTQYF.

This clonotype was detected a few times. The chain joins TRBV7-3 to TRBJ1-1, with TRBD1 as a possible D gene (5 bases). Per the germline V gene, CDR1 is SGHTA and CDR2 is FQGTGA. There are 14 residues in the CDR3. Trimming shortened V by 2 bases and J by 4 bases, and 11 bases separated the two germline ends. The CDR3 bases are TGTGCCAGCAGCTTATTGGGGACGGGCACTGAAGCTTTCTTT. The encoded protein is CASSLLGTGTEAFF.

This clonotype came up a few times. This chain links TRBV5-5 with TRBJ2-5; TRBD2 agrees at 11 bases. V lost 4 bases to trimming and J lost 0 bases; unmatched junction nucleotides: 8. Germline CDR1 reads SGHKS; CDR2 reads YYEKEE (reference sequence). This CDR3 is built from 17 residues. CDR3 residues: CASSSGLAGLYQETQYF. The CDR3 DNA reads TGTGCCAGCAGCAGCGGACTAGCGGGTTTATACCAAGAGACCCAGTACTTC.

This clonotype turned up a few times. V is TRBV28 and J is TRBJ2-1; D is undetermined. The V and J ends lost 5 bases and 3 bases respectively, with 8 bases between them. The CDR3 sequence is 13 residues long. Per germline, CDR1 MDHEN and CDR2 SYDVKM. The CDR3 DNA reads as TGTGCCAGCAGTGAAAGGCTCTACAATGAGCAGTTCTTC. The encoded protein is CASSERLYNEQFF.

The J gene is TRBJ2-7, the V gene TRBV15, with 9 nucleotides matching TRBD2. The V and J ends lost 1 base and 5 bases, in that order; junction bases with no gene match: 9. The CDR3 runs 16 residues. Germline V lookup: CDR1 LNHNV, CDR2 YYDKDF (reference sequence). CDR3 loop: CATSRAETSGYHEQYF. For the CDR3, the DNA is TGTGCCACCAGCAGAGCTGAGACTAGCGGTTACCACGAGCAGTACTTC.

This clonotype was detected only a few times. The genes are TRBV12-3 or TRBV12-4 and TRBJ1-1, with 9 positions matching TRBD1. The ends lost 1 base at V and 8 bases at J; junction bases unmatched: 5. The CDR3 consists of 14 residues. The chain's CDR3 is CASSLGGQGIEAFF. The CDR3 nucleotides are TGTGCCAGCAGTTTAGGGGGACAGGGTATAGAAGCTTTCTTT.

The rearrangement links TRBV28 to TRBJ1-2; D remains unclear. CDR1 is MDHEN and CDR2 is SYDVKM in the germline V gene. The CDR3 sequence is 13 residues long. V was clipped by 4 bases and J by 3 bases, with 9 bases between them. The CDR3 DNA sequence: TGTGCCAGCAGTTCGTCGAGGGACTATGGCTACACCTTC. Its translation: CASSSSRDYGYTF.

This clonotype was counted many times. The CDR3 nucleotides are TGCGCCAGCAGCTTGGAGGGCAGCCAAGAGACCCAGTACTTC. Translation: CASSLEGSQETQYF. The chain employs TRBV5-1 and TRBJ2-5; the D is unclear. The CDR3 is 14 residues long. The germline CDR1 and CDR2 sequences are SGHRS and YFSETQ. V was shortened by 0 bases and J by 1 base, with 7 bases between the two germline ends.

This clonotype came up many times. The CDR3 loop is CASSLTGANTEAFF. For the CDR3, the DNA is TGTGCCAGCAGCTTAACAGGTGCGAACACTGAAGCTTTCTTT. The chain has TRBV12-3 or TRBV12-4 and TRBJ1-1; perhaps TRBD1 as D (5 bases). This CDR3 spans 14 amino acids. V was cut by 6 bases and J by 1 base, with 12 bases left in between.

This clonotype has just a few counts. V is TRBV5-6 and J is TRBJ2-3, with D tentatively TRBD2 (5 bases). V lost 3 bases to trimming and J lost 2 bases, with 16 bases between them. The CDR3 spans 16 residues. Germline assignment: CDR1 SGHDT and CDR2 YYEEEE. CDR3 loop: CASSWRVALNTDTQYF. The CDR3 DNA reads as TGTGCCAGCAGCTGGCGGGTCGCTTTAAACACAGATACGCAGTATTTT.

This clonotype was observed a handful of times. The rearrangement links TRBV6-1 to TRBJ2-2, with TRBD1 matching over 9 bases. The CDR3 consists of 16 residues. Germline V gene sequence: CDR1 MNHNS, CDR2 SASEGT. The V segment lost 2 bases and the J segment 8 bases; nucleotides outside the gene matches: 9. CDR3 in amino acids: CASSEYWTGAEGELFF. CDR3 coding DNA: TGTGCCAGCAGTGAATATTGGACAGGGGCCGAGGGGGAGCTGTTTTTT.

CDR3 in amino acids: CSARDTETQYF. Written as DNA, the CDR3 is TGCAGTGCTAGAGATACGGAGACCCAGTACTTC. J is TRBJ2-5 and V is TRBV20-1, with no clear D. CDR1 is DFQATT, CDR2 SNEGSKA, per germline (reference sequence). The CDR3 loop spans 11 amino acids. V was pared by 0 bases and J by 5 bases, with 4 bases between.

V is TRBV7-9 and J is TRBJ2-2, with D perhaps TRBD1 (6 bases). Germline V gives CDR1 SEHNR, CDR2 FQNEAQ (reference sequence). The length of the CDR3 is 15 residues. V was trimmed by 4 bases and J by 6 bases, leaving 15 bases between them. The CDR3: CASSSTRQAAGELFF. CDR3 DNA: TGTGCCAGCAGCTCCACAAGACAGGCAGCCGGGGAGCTGTTTTTT. Variable domain in full (rest from reference TRBV7-9 and TRBJ2-2): DTGVSQNPRHKITKRGQNVTFRCDPISEHNRLYWYRQTLGQGPEFLTYFQNEAQLEKSRLLSDRFSAERPKGSFSTLEIQRTEQGDSAMYLCASSSTRQAAGELFFGEGSRLTVL.

This clonotype was detected a few times. This sequence joins TRBV7-6 and TRBJ2-1; tentatively, D is TRBD2 (6 bases). This CDR3 is 14 amino acids long. Germline V gives CDR1 SGHVS, CDR2 FNYEAQ. V dropped 1 base and J dropped 10 bases, with 14 bases sitting between them. CDR3 coding DNA: TGTGCCAGCAGCTTAGGCGGGGCGGGTGGGGAGCAGTTCTTC. This sequence encodes CASSLGGAGGEQFF. Full variable domain (remainder filled in from reference TRBV7-6 and TRBJ2-1): GAGVSQSPRYKVTKRGQDVALRCDPISGHVSLYWYRQALGQGPEFLTYFNYEAQQDKSGLPNDRFSAERPEGSISTLTIQRTEQRDSAMYRCASSLGGAGGEQFFGPGTRLTVL.

This sequence joins TRBV5-1 and TRBJ1-5, with 12 bases that match TRBD1. The germline V gene encodes CDR1 SGHRS and CDR2 YFSETQ. Trimming cost V 4 bases and J 5 bases; bases outside gene matches: 4. The CDR3 extends over 15 amino acids. CDR3 DNA: TGCGCCAGCAGCCCTGGGACAGGGGGCTATCAGCCCCAGCATTTT. As protein: CASSPGTGGYQPQHF.

The rearrangement links TRBV20-1 to TRBJ1-1; D remains ambiguous. CDR1 is DFQATT and CDR2 is SNEGSKA in the germline V gene (reference sequence). V gave up 5 bases and J gave up 2 bases, with 12 bases separating them. The CDR3 spans 13 residues. The CDR3 reads CSAFLRGNTEAFF. The DNA for the CDR3 is TGCAGTGCTTTTTTACGGGGAAACACTGAAGCTTTCTTT.

This clonotype was seen only a few times. The chain joins TRBV7-9 to TRBJ2-7, with TRBD1 identical over 9 bases. Trimming removed 4 bases from V and 3 bases from J; junction bases left unmatched: 7. Germline-derived CDR1 and CDR2 are SEHNR and FQNEAQ (reference sequence). This CDR3 has 15 residues. The CDR3 DNA is TGTGCCAGCAGCTCCGGGACAGGGAGGATCTACGAGCAGTACTTC. Translated, it gives CASSSGTGRIYEQYF.

J is TRBJ2-5 and V is TRBV29-1; no definite D call. V dropped 0 bases and J dropped 5 bases, with 10 bases sitting between them. In germline, CDR1 is SQVTM, CDR2 ANQGSEA. There are 13 residues in the CDR3. In nucleotides, the CDR3 is TGCAGCGTTGAAGATTCGGTGGGGGAGACCCAGTACTTC. Protein: CSVEDSVGETQYF.

The chain recombines TRBV18 with TRBJ1-5; 8 positions agree with TRBD1. With V trimmed by 3 bases and J by 4 bases, 2 bases remained unmatched. The CDR3 has 14 amino acids. CDR1 and CDR2 from the germline V gene are KGHSH and LQKENI. The CDR3 DNA is TGTGCCAGCTCACCCAACAGGGGGAATCAGCCCCAGCATTTT. Its protein product is CASSPNRGNQPQHF.

This sequence joins TRBV4-3 and TRBJ1-2; D is possibly TRBD1 (5 bases). Per the germline V gene, CDR1 is LGHNA and CDR2 is YSLEER. This CDR3 comprises 15 residues. V shed 2 bases and J shed 6 bases, with 16 bases lying between them. The CDR3 DNA reads as TGCGCCAGCAGCCAACACCAGACAGAGATTAATGGCTACACCTTC. Its protein is CASSQHQTEINGYTF.

The J gene is TRBJ1-2, the V gene TRBV9; perhaps TRBD1 as D (5 bases). V was trimmed by 0 bases and J by 8 bases, leaving 17 bases between them. The CDR3 totals 15 residues. Germline CDR1 is SGDLS and CDR2 is YYNGEE. CDR3 coding DNA: TGTGCCAGCAGCGTAGCGGAGGGGATGGGATACGGCTACACCTTC. The encoded protein is CASSVAEGMGYGYTF.

This clonotype was picked up a small number of times. The chain uses TRBV20-1 and TRBJ1-2; tentative D call: TRBD1 (5 bases). Germline assignment: CDR1 DFQATT and CDR2 SNEGSKA (reference sequence). The V and J ends lost 0 bases and 7 bases respectively, with 18 bases between them. The CDR3 totals 15 residues. The CDR3 nucleotides are TGCAGTGCTAGAGATCCCGGGAGGGGCGCGGGTGGCTACACCTTC. It encodes CSARDPGRGAGGYTF.

The chain has TRBV12-3 or TRBV12-4 and TRBJ1-3; no firm D call. The length of the CDR3 is 12 residues. V lost 6 bases, J lost 2 bases, and 5 bases lay in between. In nucleotides, the CDR3 is TGTGCCAGCAGCGCCGCTGGAAACACCATATATTTT. Translating it yields CASSAAGNTIYF.

A word on this clonotype: Germline and junction disagree at one end, which may indicate a read error. The chain has TRBV28 and TRBJ2-5; D is ambiguous. The CDR3 consists of 12 residues. The germline V gene encodes CDR1 MDHEN and CDR2 SYDVKM. In DNA form, the CDR3 reads TGTGCCAGCAGCTTATCCCCCGAGACCCAGTACTTC. The encoded protein is CASSLSPETQYF.

This clonotype was seen ten or more times. The chain uses TRBV29-1 and TRBJ2-1; 8 positions agree with TRBD2. Trimming took 0 bases from V and 4 from J; bases not matched to a gene: 8. The CDR3 is 16 amino acids. Per germline, CDR1 SQVTM and CDR2 ANQGSEA. CDR3 amino acids: CSVEDSVAGSYNEQFF. CDR3 DNA: TGCAGCGTTGAAGACTCCGTAGCGGGATCTTACAATGAGCAGTTCTTC.